The rows below give T cell receptor beta chains drawn from one sample of a study of human T cells and chemical hapten exposure. TCRdb re-called the RACE reads through MiXCR, storing one row per CDR3 protein. The repertoire holds fewer than 300,000 distinct CDR3 sequences, over 8% seen once, with over 2% in the top ten. The sequencing used whole blood, collected in connection with sensitization to the hapten diphenylcyclopropenone (DPC). These receptors were obtained from a woman aged 40 to 50 with alopecia areata. Some clones in this sample may be carry-over from other donors' samples. CDR3s leave out the opening cysteine and the closing phenylalanine or tryptophan. The order of the fields is V gene, J gene, CDR3 protein.

TRBV10-3	TRBJ1-1	AIAAGVGTEAF
TRBV7-7	TRBJ2-5	ASSSGRQYQETQY
TRBV5-6	TRBJ1-5	ASSLSAGINQPQH
TRBV27	TRBJ2-6	ASSPRGQFSGANVLT
TRBV29-1	TRBJ1-1	SVVGEVAREAF
TRBV6-2/TRBV6-3	TRBJ2-5	ASSYDRGIQETQY
TRBV12-3/TRBV12-4	TRBJ2-1	ASSLSGSLGNEQF
TRBV24-1	TRBJ2-1	ATSEGQGAGDEQF
TRBV10-3	TRBJ1-4	AISDRTLATNEKLF
TRBV15	TRBJ2-3	ATSGLATPDTQY
TRBV28	TRBJ2-7	ASSRLPGLRFTEQY
TRBV10-3	TRBJ2-3	AIRAGPGGTDTQY
TRBV18	TRBJ1-1	ASSPRPVGQGRSTEAF
TRBV7-9	TRBJ2-1	ASSPPGLARDNEQF
TRBV24-1	TRBJ1-2	ATSDHRGLLH
TRBV5-1	TRBJ1-1	ASSQTVMNTEAF
TRBV29-1	TRBJ1-6	SVETGPNSPLH
TRBV18	TRBJ2-7	ASSLTPHEQY
TRBV6-1	TRBJ1-6	ASTRGGHGGEPLH
TRBV4-1	TRBJ2-1	ASSQVYNEQF
TRBV6-6	TRBJ2-5	ASSTHQSGSKETQY
TRBV6-2/TRBV6-3	TRBJ2-1	ASESQREPVGDEQF
TRBV7-9	TRBJ2-3	ASSIGSTTDTQY
TRBV28	TRBJ1-5	ASRRGRGTVNNQPQH
TRBV12-3/TRBV12-4	TRBJ1-3	ASSPVSSGNTIY
TRBV10-3	TRBJ2-4	AISESRSGDPQY
TRBV11-3	TRBJ2-2	ASSFRSPAGELF